This TCR beta chain was captured in a study of T cells in narcolepsy. Details on this clone: Its specificity is unknown.

Produced via immunoSEQ multiplex PCR; TCRdb's table is partial and in-frame only. This sample yields about 18,000 clones, of which 55% to 75% are seen a single time; 11% to 15% belongs to the top ten. Points from the study as a whole: Comparing one patient's CSF and blood CD4+ clonotypes highlighted HCRT- and TRIB2-specific autoreactive clonotypes.

This CDR3 has 15 residues. Looked up from germline, CDR1 is SGHVS and CDR2 is FQNEAQ. V lost 5 bases and J lost 3, with 16 bases in between. Sequencing was carried out using CD45RA- memory CD8+ T cells from PBMCs. This clonotype originated in a human donor with narcolepsy. This chain connects TRBV7-8 to TRBJ1-2, with a tentative D call TRBD1 (5 bases). Here the CDR3 reads CASSAGTLGDYGYTF. The DNA for the CDR3 is TGTGCCAGCAGCGCGGGGACGCTGGGGGACTATGGCTACACCTTC.